These T cell receptor beta chains were read from a single sample in a study of blood T cell repertoires in COVID-19. The table came from immunoSEQ multiplex PCR; TCRdb's copy has only in-frame clones and leaves some out. The sample yields 300,000 or so clones, around 90% seen once. Sequenced input: PBMCs or T cells enriched from blood (not recorded which). The receptors here all came from a man aged 60 to 75 who had recovered from COVID-19. Both conserved end residues are part of each CDR3. D genes are given only for firm matches. The size field is filled for only some rows; it gives once, few, many or a size class.

TRBV21-1	TRBJ1-1	.	.	TGTGCCAGCCGCCGTCCTCGACAGGGATTCTTGGCTGAAGCTTTCTTT	CASRRPRQGFLAEAFF
TRBV6-5	TRBJ1-2	.	once	TGTGCCAGCAGTTCCCGAGGCAGCCACTATGGCTACACCTTC	CASSSRGSHYGYTF
TRBV5-4	TRBJ1-2	.	.	TGTGCCAGCAGCTTCTCCCACAGAGACCATGGCTACACCTTC	CASSFSHRDHGYTF
TRBV29-1	TRBJ1-4	TRBD1	.	TGCAGCGTTGAAGCCGGACAGGGCGCTAGGGGCAAACTGTTTTTT	CSVEAGQGARGKLFF
TRBV6-5	TRBJ1-4	.	.	TGTGCCAGTGGAGAGGGGGAAGAAAAACTGTTTTTT	CASGEGEEKLFF
TRBV5-1	TRBJ2-7	TRBD2	few	TGCGCCAGCAGCTTGGTTCTAGCGGGAGAAGTTGGCGAGCAGTACTTC	CASSLVLAGEVGEQYF
TRBV5-4	TRBJ1-2	TRBD1	.	TGTGCCAGCAGCCGAGACAGGGCGGGAGGCTACACCTTC	CASSRDRAGGYTF
TRBV18	TRBJ1-2	.	once	TGTGCCAGCTCACCATTGGGCAGGGGCTCAACTGGGTATGGCTACACCTTC	CASSPLGRGSTGYGYTF
TRBV24-1	TRBJ2-7	.	.	TGTGCCACCAGTGATCCGACAGCATCCTACGAGCAGTACTTC	CATSDPTASYEQYF
TRBV7-9	TRBJ2-1	.	.	TGTGCCACCATAGGGGTTAGCTCCTACAATGAGCAGTTCTTC	CATIGVSSYNEQFF